The text below deals with one T cell receptor (beta chain). Its antigen is unidentified. The record originates from a study of PD-1 blockade in classical Hodgkin lymphoma. General study results and limits: Patients who began taking nivolumab under 1 year after ASCT were left out. Reports described newly diagnosed patients as having lower baseline TCR diversity than healthy donors. For complete responders, baseline diversity was comparable to that of newly diagnosed patients. With respect to the repertoire differences, their causes, possibly disease activity or prior therapy, remain undefined.

Every single patient, without exception, relapsed after autologous stem cell transplantation, and brentuximab vedotin exposure varied. With 3 bases clipped from V and 5 bases from J, the junction kept 14 bases outside the gene matches. The CDR3 contains 19 residues. Germline V gene sequence: CDR1 MGHRA, CDR2 YSYEKL. Data came from immunoSEQ multiplex PCR; TCRdb stores just in-frame clones and leaves some out. The sample yields about 26,000 clones, under 90% seen once. This clonotype was obtained from a human donor with classical Hodgkin lymphoma. The chain uses TRBV4-1 and TRBJ2-5; 14 bases match TRBD2. The specimen comprised peripheral blood mononuclear cells (PBMCs), sampled at baseline. CDR3 sequence (DNA): TGCGCCAGCAGCCAGCTCGGACTAGCGGGGGGCCGTAATACGGAGACCCAGTACTTC. Translating gives CASSQLGLAGGRNTETQYF.